This T cell receptor beta chain was sequenced for a study of chemoradiotherapy in HPV16-positive cancers. The overall study: Functional T-cell assays on two HPV16-positive patients' cells defined candidate HPV-specific clones and common TCR motifs. The study's findings and limits: Candidate HPV-specific clones and E7-related TCR motifs grew in tumor during treatment.

This table comes from immunoSEQ multiplex PCR, and its TCRdb copy is limited to in-frame clones, with some not included. Here the sample spans almost 15,000 clones, approximately 86% being singletons. Over chemoradiotherapy, repertoires were sampled more than once. V was clipped by 5 bases and J by 6 bases, with 14 bases between them. Germline lookup yields CDR1 SGHAT and CDR2 FQNNGV. This CDR3 contains 14 residues. This clone is a singleton in its sample. Antigen: not known. This sequence joins TRBV11-2 and TRBJ2-4; possible D gene TRBD2, 5 bases. The TCR originated in a human donor with HPV-associated anogenital cancer. Specimen: blood, collected from a patient who underwent chemoradiotherapy. CDR3 DNA: TGTGCCAGCAGCCCTAGCTCAGGAATAAACATTCAGTACTTC. The encoded protein is CASSPSSGINIQYF.